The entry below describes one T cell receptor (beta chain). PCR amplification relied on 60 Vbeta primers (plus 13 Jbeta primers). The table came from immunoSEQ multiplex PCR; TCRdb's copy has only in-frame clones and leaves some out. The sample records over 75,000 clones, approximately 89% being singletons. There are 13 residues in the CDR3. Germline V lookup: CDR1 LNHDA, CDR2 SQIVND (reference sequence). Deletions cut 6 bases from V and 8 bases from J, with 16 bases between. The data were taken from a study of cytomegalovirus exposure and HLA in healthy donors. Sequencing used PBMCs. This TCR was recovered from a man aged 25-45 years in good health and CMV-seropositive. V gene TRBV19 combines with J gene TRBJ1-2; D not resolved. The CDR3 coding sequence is TGTGCCAGTAGGCCTCAAATTGGAGCCGGCTACACCTTC. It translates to CASRPQIGAGYTF.